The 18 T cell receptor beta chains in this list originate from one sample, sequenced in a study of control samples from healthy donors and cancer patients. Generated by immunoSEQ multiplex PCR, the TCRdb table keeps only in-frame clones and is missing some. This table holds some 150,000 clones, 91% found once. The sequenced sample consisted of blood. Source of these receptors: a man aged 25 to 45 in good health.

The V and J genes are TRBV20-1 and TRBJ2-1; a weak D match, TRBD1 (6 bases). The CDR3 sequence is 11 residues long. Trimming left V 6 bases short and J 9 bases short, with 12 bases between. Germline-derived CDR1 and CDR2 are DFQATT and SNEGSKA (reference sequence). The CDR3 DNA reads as TGCAGTGCAACAACAGGGACTGAGCAGTTCTTC. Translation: CSATTGTEQFF.

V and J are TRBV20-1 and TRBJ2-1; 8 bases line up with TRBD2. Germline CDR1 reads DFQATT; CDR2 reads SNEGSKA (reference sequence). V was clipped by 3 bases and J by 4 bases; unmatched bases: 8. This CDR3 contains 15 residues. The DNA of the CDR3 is TGCAGTGCTAGTAGTCGGGGGGGCCCTTACAATGAGCAGTTCTTC. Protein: CSASSRGGPYNEQFF.

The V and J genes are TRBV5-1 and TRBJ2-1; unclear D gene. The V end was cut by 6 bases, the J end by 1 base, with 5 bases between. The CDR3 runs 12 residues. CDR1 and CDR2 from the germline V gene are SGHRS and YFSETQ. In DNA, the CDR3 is TGCGCCAGCATAGGTTCCTACAATGAGCAGTTCTTC. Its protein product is CASIGSYNEQFF.

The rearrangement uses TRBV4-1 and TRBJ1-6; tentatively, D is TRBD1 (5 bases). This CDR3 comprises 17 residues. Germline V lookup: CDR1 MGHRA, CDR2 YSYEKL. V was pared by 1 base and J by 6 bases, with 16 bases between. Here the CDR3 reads CASSQGGGTDLNSPLHF. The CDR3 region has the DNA TGCGCCAGCAGCCAAGGGGGGGGGACGGACCTTAATTCACCCCTCCACTTT.

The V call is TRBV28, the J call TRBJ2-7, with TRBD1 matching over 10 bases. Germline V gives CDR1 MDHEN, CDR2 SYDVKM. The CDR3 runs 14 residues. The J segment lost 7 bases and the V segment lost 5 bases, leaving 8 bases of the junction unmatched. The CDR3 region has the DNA TGTGCCAGCAGTCGAACCGGGACAGGGGAAGAGCAGTACTTC. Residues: CASSRTGTGEEQYF. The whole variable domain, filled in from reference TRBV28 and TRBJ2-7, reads DVKVTQSSRYLVKRTGEKVFLECVQDMDHENMFWYRQDPGLGLRLIYFSYDVKMKEKGDIPEGYSVSREKKERFSLILESASTNQTSMYLCASSRTGTGEEQYFGPGTRLTVT.

Here the CDR3 reads CASSSNPGQGIYEQYF. The CDR3 DNA sequence: TGTGCCAGCAGTTCCAACCCGGGACAGGGTATTTACGAGCAGTACTTC. The chain couples TRBV27 to TRBJ2-7; 9 nucleotides line up with TRBD1. After removal of 4 bases from V and 4 bases from J, the junction contained 11 bases not matched to a gene. This CDR3 region has 16 residues. Per germline, CDR1 MNHEY and CDR2 SMNVEV (reference sequence).

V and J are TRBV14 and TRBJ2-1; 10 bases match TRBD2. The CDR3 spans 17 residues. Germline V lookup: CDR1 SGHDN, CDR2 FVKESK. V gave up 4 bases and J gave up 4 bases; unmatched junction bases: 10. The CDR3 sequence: CASSPHIAGGYYNEQFF. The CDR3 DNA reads TGTGCCAGCAGCCCCCACATAGCGGGGGGTTATTACAATGAGCAGTTCTTC.

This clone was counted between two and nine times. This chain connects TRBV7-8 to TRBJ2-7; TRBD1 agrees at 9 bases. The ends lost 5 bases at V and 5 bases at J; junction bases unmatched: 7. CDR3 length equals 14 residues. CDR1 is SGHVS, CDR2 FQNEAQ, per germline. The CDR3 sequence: CASSQDRGVDEQYF. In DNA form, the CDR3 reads TGTGCCAGCAGCCAGGACAGGGGCGTAGACGAGCAGTACTTC.

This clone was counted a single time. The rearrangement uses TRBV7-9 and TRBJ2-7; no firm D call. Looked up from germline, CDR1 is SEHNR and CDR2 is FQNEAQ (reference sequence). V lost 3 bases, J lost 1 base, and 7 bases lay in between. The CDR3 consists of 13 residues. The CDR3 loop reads CASSFPGSYEQYF. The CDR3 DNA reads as TGTGCCAGCAGCTTCCCCGGGTCCTACGAGCAGTACTTC.

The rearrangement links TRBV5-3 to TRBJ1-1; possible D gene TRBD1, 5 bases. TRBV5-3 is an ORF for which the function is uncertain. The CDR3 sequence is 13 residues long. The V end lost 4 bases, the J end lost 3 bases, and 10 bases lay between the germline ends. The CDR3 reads CARSPWGDTEAFF. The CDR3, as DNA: TGTGCCAGAAGCCCCTGGGGGGACACTGAAGCTTTCTTT.

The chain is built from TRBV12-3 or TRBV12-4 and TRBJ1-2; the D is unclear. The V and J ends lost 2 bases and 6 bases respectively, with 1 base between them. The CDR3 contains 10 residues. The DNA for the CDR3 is TGTGCCAGCAGTTTAAATGGCTACACCTTC. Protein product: CASSLNGYTF.

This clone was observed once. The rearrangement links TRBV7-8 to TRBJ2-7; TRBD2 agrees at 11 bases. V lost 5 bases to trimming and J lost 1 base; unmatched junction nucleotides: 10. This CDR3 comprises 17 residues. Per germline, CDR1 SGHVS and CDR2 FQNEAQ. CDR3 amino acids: CASSLVQLAGASYEQYF. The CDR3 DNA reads TGTGCCAGCAGCCTCGTACAACTAGCGGGGGCATCCTACGAGCAGTACTTC.

The CDR3, as DNA: TGTGCCAGTAGTATAGGGGGGACTAGCGGACCCTACAATGAGCAGTTCTTC. It yields the protein CASSIGGTSGPYNEQFF. This rearrangement joins TRBV19 to TRBJ2-1; 11 bases fit TRBD2. V dropped 1 base and J dropped 2; count of bases not matched to a gene: 4. Germline CDR1 and CDR2: LNHDA and SQIVND (reference sequence). This CDR3 comprises 17 residues.

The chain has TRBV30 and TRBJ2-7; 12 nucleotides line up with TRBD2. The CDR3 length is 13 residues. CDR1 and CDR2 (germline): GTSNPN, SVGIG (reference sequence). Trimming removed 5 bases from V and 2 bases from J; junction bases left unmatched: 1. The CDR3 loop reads CAWSSGGAYEQYF. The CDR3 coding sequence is TGTGCCTGGTCTAGCGGGGGGGCCTACGAGCAGTACTTC.

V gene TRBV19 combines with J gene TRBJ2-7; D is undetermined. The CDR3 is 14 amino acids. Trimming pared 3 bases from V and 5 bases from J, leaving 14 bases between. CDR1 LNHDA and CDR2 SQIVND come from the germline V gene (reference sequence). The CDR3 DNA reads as TGTGCCAGTAGTATCTCCCAGGCCACCCACGAGCAGTACTTC. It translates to CASSISQATHEQYF.

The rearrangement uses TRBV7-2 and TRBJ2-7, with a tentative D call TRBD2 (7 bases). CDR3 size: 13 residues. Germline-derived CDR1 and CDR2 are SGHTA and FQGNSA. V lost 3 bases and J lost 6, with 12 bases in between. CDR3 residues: CASSFSGGGEQYF. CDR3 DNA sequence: TGTGCCAGCAGCTTCTCGGGGGGCGGCGAGCAGTACTTC. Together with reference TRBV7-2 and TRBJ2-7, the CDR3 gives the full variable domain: GAGVSQSPSNKVTEKGKDVELRCDPISGHTALYWYRQSLGQGLEFLIYFQGNSAPDKSGLPSDRFSAERTGGSVSTLTIQRTQQEDSAVYLCASSFSGGGEQYFGPGTRLTVT.

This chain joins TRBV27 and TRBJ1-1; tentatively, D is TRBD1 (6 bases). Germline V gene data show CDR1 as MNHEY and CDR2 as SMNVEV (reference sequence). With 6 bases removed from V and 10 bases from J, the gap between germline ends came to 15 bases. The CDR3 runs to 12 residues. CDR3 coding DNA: TGTGCCAGCAGCAGAGACAGGCATCCAGCTTTCTTT. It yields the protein CASSRDRHPAFF.

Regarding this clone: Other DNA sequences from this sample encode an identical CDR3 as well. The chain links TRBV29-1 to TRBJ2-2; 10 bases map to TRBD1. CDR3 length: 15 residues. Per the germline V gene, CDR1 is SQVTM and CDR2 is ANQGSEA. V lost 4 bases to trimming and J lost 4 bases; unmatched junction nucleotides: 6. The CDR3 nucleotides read TGCAGCGTTGGGGGGACAGGGGCAGGCACCGGGGAGCTGTTTTTT. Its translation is CSVGGTGAGTGELFF.